These 10 T cell receptor beta chains share one sample of origin, sequenced in a study of T-cell memory formation after mild COVID-19. TCRdb reprocessed the 5' RACE reads via MiXCR and lists one record per CDR3 protein. The sample carries under 300,000 distinct CDR3 sequences, about a sixth recorded once. Input material: PBMCs or a T cell subset sorted from them (not recorded which). Receptors were obtained from a man younger than 35 who had mild COVID-19 (a few samples of this study predate the infection). Cell type and time point are not known.

The rearrangement joins TRBV27 to TRBJ2-1; D may be TRBD1 or TRBD2 (6 bases each). The germline CDR1 and CDR2 sequences are MNHEY and SMNVEV (reference sequence). The CDR3 runs 16 residues. Between the trimmed V and J ends, which lost 7 bases and 2 bases, there was a span of 18 bases. DNA of the CDR3: TGTGCCAGCAAGTGGATGGGGGGCCATCCCTACAATGAGCAGTTCTTC. Its protein product is CASKWMGGHPYNEQFF.

This clonotype was seen only a few times. V gene TRBV20-1 combines with J gene TRBJ2-3, with 12 bases lining up with TRBD2. The germline gives CDR1 DFQATT, CDR2 SNEGSKA (reference sequence). The junction had 6 bases not matched to a gene; V was cut back by 7 bases and J by 4 bases. The CDR3 totals 14 residues. The chain's CDR3 is CSGLASGGADTQYF. In DNA, the CDR3 is TGCAGTGGATTAGCTAGCGGGGGGGCAGATACGCAGTATTTT.

The rearrangement links TRBV29-1 to TRBJ2-1, with D unresolved. V was trimmed by 1 base and J by 8 bases, leaving 12 bases between them. Germline values: CDR1 SQVTM, CDR2 ANQGSEA. This CDR3 has 13 residues. The CDR3 is CSVEARLGDEQFF. In DNA, the CDR3 is TGCAGCGTTGAAGCGCGGCTGGGCGATGAGCAGTTCTTC.

V usage is TRBV3-1 and J usage is TRBJ2-1; the D is unclear. Trimming removed 2 bases at V and 10 bases at J, with 12 bases between. CDR1 is LGHDT and CDR2 is YNNKEL in the germline V gene (reference sequence). CDR3 length: 13 amino acids. CDR3: CASSQYAFGEQFF. CDR3 DNA: TGTGCCAGCAGCCAATACGCCTTTGGGGAGCAGTTCTTC.

This clonotype appeared a few times. The chain couples TRBV7-2 to TRBJ2-5; a weak D match, TRBD1 (6 bases). This CDR3 spans 15 amino acids. Trimming removed 2 bases from V and 5 bases from J, with 15 bases in between. Per germline, CDR1 SGHTA and CDR2 FQGNSA. DNA of the CDR3: TGTGCCAGCAGCTTAAGAAGGCAGGGGACGGAGACCCAGTACTTC. Protein product: CASSLRRQGTETQYF.

V usage is TRBV10-3 and J usage is TRBJ1-4, with TRBD1 matching 7 bases. The V segment lost 6 bases and the J segment 8 bases; nucleotides outside the gene matches: 3. This CDR3 spans 12 amino acids. Per germline, CDR1 ENHRY and CDR2 SYGVKD. The CDR3 DNA reads as TGTGCCATCAGACAGGGGAACGAAAAACTGTTTTTT. This translates into CAIRQGNEKLFF.

This clonotype was counted ten times or more. The chain employs TRBV7-8 and TRBJ1-2, with a tentative D call TRBD1 (5 bases). The CDR3 is 14 amino acids. Germline V gene data show CDR1 as SGHVS and CDR2 as FQNEAQ. V was cut by 2 bases and J by 3 bases, with 10 bases left in between. CDR3 region: CASSLQGLYYGYTF. The CDR3 region has the DNA TGTGCCAGCAGCTTACAGGGACTCTACTATGGCTACACCTTC.

The V and J genes are TRBV6-1 and TRBJ1-5; D is ambiguous. V was cut by 6 bases and J by 7 bases, with 13 bases left in between. Germline CDR1 MNHNS, CDR2 SASEGT. The CDR3 is 13 amino acids. CDR3 sequence: CASRDPAGQPQHF. CDR3 in DNA: TGTGCCAGCAGGGACCCAGCGGGGCAGCCCCAGCATTTT.

This clonotype showed up just a few times. The gene calls are TRBV19 and TRBJ1-5, with D tentatively TRBD1 (6 bases). The CDR3 spans 15 residues. From germline, CDR1 is LNHDA and CDR2 SQIVND (reference sequence). Trimming shortened V by 1 base and J by 0 bases, and 7 bases separated the two germline ends. CDR3 residues: CASSIADSSNQPQHF. Written as DNA, the CDR3 is TGTGCCAGTAGTATAGCGGACAGTAGCAATCAGCCCCAGCATTTT. Using reference TRBV19 and TRBJ1-5 for the parts outside the CDR3, the full variable domain is DGGITQSPKYLFRKEGQNVTLSCEQNLNHDAMYWYRQDPGQGLRLIYYSQIVNDFQKGDIAEGYSVSREKKESFPLTVTSAQKNPTAFYLCASSIADSSNQPQHFGDGTRLSIL.

This clonotype showed up just a few times. The chain links TRBV5-5 to TRBJ2-7, with D possibly being TRBD2 (6 bases). The CDR3 has 13 amino acids. V was clipped by 4 bases and J by 3 bases, with 11 bases between them. Germline CDR1 is SGHKS and CDR2 is YYEKEE (reference sequence). The CDR3 reads CASSLSGFYEQYV. In DNA, the CDR3 is TGTGCCAGCAGCCTTAGCGGTTTCTACGAGCAGTACGTC.